This TCR beta chain was captured in a study of PD-1 blockade in mismatch repair-deficient tumors. Study in general: Enrolled about 2013-2016, patients had progressing, pretreated mismatch repair-deficient cancers of 12 to 13 types. Study-level results: Tumor-resident clones, often undetectable pretreatment in blood, expanded then contracted after pembrolizumab.

V was shortened by 3 bases and J by 1 base, with 9 bases between the two germline ends. In germline, CDR1 is SGHVS, CDR2 FQNEAQ. This CDR3 contains 14 residues. This clone has just one count. Its target is unknown. Sequencing used immunoSEQ multiplex PCR; TCRdb keeps in-frame clones, though not all of them. The sample includes tens of thousands of clones, roughly 80% seen only once; the top ten take about 2.6%. Mismatch repair deficiency was confirmed in all patients, by PCR or immunohistochemistry. TCRs were sequenced from a few patients responding to pembrolizumab. The clonotype comes from an adult with mismatch repair-deficient cancer. The sample here was peripheral blood, taken 12 weeks after starting pembrolizumab. This chain joins TRBV7-8 and TRBJ1-1, with D tentatively TRBD1 (6 bases). The CDR3 is CASSFGQPNTEAFF. CDR3 DNA sequence: TGTGCCAGCAGCTTCGGACAGCCGAACACTGAAGCTTTCTTT.